These 20 T cell receptor beta chains were all obtained from the same sample, sequenced in a study of blood T cell repertoires in COVID-19. The protocol was immunoSEQ multiplex PCR, while the TCRdb copy is restricted to in-frame clones and leaves out a portion. This table has 260,000 or so clones, 88% appearing once. Sequenced material: peripheral blood. The receptors derive from a man younger than 30 with active or convalescent COVID-19.

The chain carries TRBV3-1 (or the pseudogene TRBV3-2) and TRBJ1-1; 8 nucleotides align to TRBD1. The J segment lost 4 bases and the V segment lost 1 base, leaving 2 bases of the junction unmatched. CDR3 length: 14 residues. The V gene's germline CDR1 is LGHDT and CDR2 YNNKEL (reference sequence). CDR3 DNA sequence: TGTGCCAGCAGCCAAGCACAGGGGGGCACTGAAGCTTTCTTT. This translates into CASSQAQGGTEAFF.

V usage is TRBV4-3 and J usage is TRBJ2-7; the D gene is possibly TRBD2 (5 bases). The CDR3 consists of 17 residues. V was pared by 1 base and J by 1 base, with 17 bases between. Germline values: CDR1 LGHNA, CDR2 YSLEER. CDR3 loop: CASSQGAGFRGSYEQYF. The CDR3 bases are TGCGCCAGCAGCCAAGGGGCCGGGTTTCGGGGTTCCTACGAGCAGTACTTC.

The chain couples TRBV10-2 to TRBJ1-1, with 7 bases that match TRBD1. The CDR3 consists of 16 residues. After removal of 2 bases from V and 0 bases from J, the junction contained 6 bases not matched to a gene. Germline V CDR1 and CDR2: WSHSY, SAAADI. The CDR3 sequence is CASSERQGIMNTEAFF. As DNA, the CDR3 is TGCGCCAGCAGTGAGCGACAGGGAATAATGAACACTGAAGCTTTCTTT.

This chain uses TRBV3-1 (or the pseudogene TRBV3-2) with TRBJ1-2; 8 positions agree with TRBD1. The V segment lost 1 base and the J segment 8 bases; nucleotides outside the gene matches: 9. In germline, CDR1 is LGHDT, CDR2 YNNKEL (reference sequence). This CDR3 contains 15 residues. This CDR3 is CASSQVLTGGRGYTF. As DNA, the CDR3 is TGTGCCAGCAGCCAAGTACTTACAGGGGGGAGAGGCTACACCTTC.

This chain links TRBV18 with TRBJ1-3, with TRBD1 matching over 7 bases. Germline V lookup: CDR1 KGHSH, CDR2 LQKENI. The length of the CDR3 is 15 residues. V was clipped by 5 bases and J by 2 bases; unmatched bases: 6. Here the CDR3 DNA reads TGTGCCAGCTCAGCAACCGGGACAGCTGGAAACACCATATATTTT. Translation gives CASSATGTAGNTIYF. The full variable domain, with the rest looked up from reference TRBV18 and TRBJ1-3, is NAGVMQNPRHLVRRRGQEARLRCSPMKGHSHVYWYRQLPEEGLKFMVYLQKENIIDESGMPKERFSAEFPKEGPSILRIQQVVRGDSAAYFCASSATGTAGNTIYFGEGSWLTVV.

The rearrangement uses TRBV5-1 and TRBJ1-6, with TRBD1 identical over 9 bases. The CDR3 runs 15 residues. The ends lost 0 bases at V and 6 bases at J; junction bases unmatched: 1. Germline V gene lookup returns CDR1 SGHRS and CDR2 YFSETQ. The CDR3 nucleotides read TGCGCCAGCAGCTTGGGGGACAGGGTTAATTCACCCCTCCACTTT. This translates into CASSLGDRVNSPLHF.

V and J are TRBV27 and TRBJ2-7; 9 bases agree with TRBD1. Germline V gene data show CDR1 as MNHEY and CDR2 as SMNVEV (reference sequence). This CDR3 region has 17 residues. The J segment lost 3 bases and the V segment lost 6 bases, leaving 15 bases of the junction unmatched. The DNA for the CDR3 is TGTGCCAGCAGGAGAACAGGGGGCGCGGTTAGTTACTACGAGCAGTACTTC. Protein sequence: CASRRTGGAVSYYEQYF.

This chain connects TRBV19 to TRBJ2-1, with a possible D match to TRBD2 (6 bases). The ends were cut back, 7 bases at V and 7 bases at J, with 17 bases in the middle. CDR1 is LNHDA, CDR2 SQIVND, per germline (reference sequence). CDR3 size: 14 residues. The CDR3 loop reads CASTNPGRSNEQFF. CDR3 bases: TGTGCCAGTACCAACCCTGGGAGGTCAAATGAGCAGTTCTTC.

This rearrangement joins TRBV13 to TRBJ2-7; 10 nucleotides align to TRBD2. Germline CDR1 and CDR2: PRHDT and FYEKMQ (reference sequence). Trimming removed 2 bases from V and 7 bases from J; junction bases left unmatched: 8. This CDR3 contains 15 residues. This CDR3 is CASSLRSGGASEQYF. The CDR3 nucleotides are TGTGCCAGCAGCTTAAGGAGCGGGGGGGCGTCTGAGCAGTACTTC.

This clone was counted a single time. The gene calls are TRBV5-5 and TRBJ1-1; D might be TRBD1 (6 bases). The V end was cut by 3 bases, the J end by 0 bases, with 15 bases between. The germline CDR1 and CDR2 sequences are SGHKS and YYEKEE (reference sequence). This CDR3 spans 16 amino acids. CDR3 DNA: TGTGCCAGCAGCTCCGGGACACCTTACTTGAACACTGAAGCTTTCTTT. Protein: CASSSGTPYLNTEAFF.

This rearrangement joins TRBV7-2 to TRBJ1-5, with 7 bases aligning to TRBD1. The germline V gene encodes CDR1 SGHTA and CDR2 FQGNSA. The CDR3 consists of 15 residues. V lost 1 base, J lost 2 bases, and 2 bases stayed unmatched. The CDR3 coding sequence is TGTGCCAGCAGCTTAGGAGGACAGGGCAATCAGCCCCAGCATTTT. Amino acids: CASSLGGQGNQPQHF.

The CDR3 coding sequence is TGTGCCAGCTCACACTTCAACACCGGGGAGCTGTTTTTT. It specifies CASSHFNTGELFF. The chain has TRBV18 and TRBJ2-2; no clear D gene. With 4 bases removed from V and 2 bases from J, the gap between germline ends came to 5 bases. CDR1 is KGHSH, CDR2 LQKENI, per germline. The CDR3 has 13 amino acids.

This clone was picked up one time. The chain joins TRBV7-2 to TRBJ2-1; TRBD2 is a possible D gene (5 bases). CDR3 length: 14 amino acids. V lost 5 bases to trimming and J lost 5 bases, with 13 bases between them. The germline V gene encodes CDR1 SGHTA and CDR2 FQGNSA. CDR3: CASSPRTGNNEQFF. The DNA for the CDR3 is TGTGCCAGCAGCCCCCGGACGGGAAACAATGAGCAGTTCTTC.

V is TRBV27 and J is TRBJ2-2; D gene ambiguous. V was shortened by 8 bases and J by 0 bases, with 13 bases between the two germline ends. Germline loops: CDR1 MNHEY, CDR2 SMNVEV (reference sequence). The CDR3 consists of 15 residues. CDR3 region: CASYSLLTNTGELFF. The CDR3 DNA reads TGTGCCAGCTACAGCCTTCTAACGAACACCGGGGAGCTGTTTTTT.

This chain links TRBV11-2 with TRBJ2-7; TRBD1 aligns across 7 bases. The germline CDR1 and CDR2 sequences are SGHAT and FQNNGV. V lost 5 bases and J lost 3; bases outside the gene matches: 7. The CDR3 has 14 residues. The CDR3 here is CASSLGGQFYEQYF. In DNA form, the CDR3 reads TGTGCCAGCAGCCTAGGGGGACAGTTCTACGAGCAGTACTTC.

The CDR3 spells CASSQGQGSGYEQYF. The CDR3 nucleotides are TGTGCCAGCAGCCAAGGACAGGGCTCCGGTTACGAGCAGTACTTC. The chain carries TRBV5-5 and TRBJ2-7; 8 nucleotides agree with TRBD1. J gave up 4 bases and V 4 bases, and 10 bases lay outside the gene matches. The germline CDR1 and CDR2 sequences are SGHKS and YYEKEE (reference sequence). CDR3 length: 15 residues.

This clone appeared a single time. The rearrangement uses TRBV10-3 and TRBJ2-5, with TRBD2 matching 10 bases. Trimming at V came to 5 bases and at J to 4 bases, leaving 10 bases not matched to a gene. Germline V gene lookup returns CDR1 ENHRY and CDR2 SYGVKD. The CDR3 is 16 amino acids. CDR3 bases: TGTGCCATCAGTTCTAGCGGGGGCGAAGCACCAGAGACCCAGTACTTC. Translation gives CAISSSGGEAPETQYF.

This clone was seen once. This rearrangement joins TRBV5-4 to TRBJ2-7, with D possibly being TRBD1 (6 bases). This CDR3 has 14 residues. Trimming shortened V by 0 bases and J by 2 bases, and 9 bases separated the two germline ends. Germline V CDR1 and CDR2: SGHNT, YYREEE (reference sequence). CDR3 loop: CASSLDRAPYEQYF. CDR3 bases: TGTGCCAGCAGCTTGGACAGGGCCCCCTACGAGCAGTACTTC.

The gene calls are TRBV7-2 and TRBJ1-1; a weak D match, TRBD1 (6 bases). CDR1 and CDR2 (germline): SGHTA, FQGNSA. Trimming stripped 6 bases from V and 1 base from J, with 9 bases between. The CDR3 contains 13 residues. Here the CDR3 reads CASSLTGNTEAFF. CDR3 DNA: TGTGCCAGCAGTTTGACAGGGAACACTGAAGCTTTCTTT.

This clone was recorded only once. This chain uses TRBV7-2 with TRBJ1-2; possible D gene TRBD1, 5 bases. CDR3 size: 16 residues. Germline loops: CDR1 SGHTA, CDR2 FQGNSA. V lost 2 bases, J lost 0 bases, and 13 bases lay in between. The DNA of the CDR3 is TGTGCCAGCAGCTTACAGGCAGGGTGGGCTAACTATGGCTACACCTTC. Translation: CASSLQAGWANYGYTF. Together with reference TRBV7-2 and TRBJ1-2, the CDR3 gives the full variable domain: GAGVSQSPSNKVTEKGKDVELRCDPISGHTALYWYRQSLGQGLEFLIYFQGNSAPDKSGLPSDRFSAERTGGSVSTLTIQRTQQEDSAVYLCASSLQAGWANYGYTFGSGTRLTVV.